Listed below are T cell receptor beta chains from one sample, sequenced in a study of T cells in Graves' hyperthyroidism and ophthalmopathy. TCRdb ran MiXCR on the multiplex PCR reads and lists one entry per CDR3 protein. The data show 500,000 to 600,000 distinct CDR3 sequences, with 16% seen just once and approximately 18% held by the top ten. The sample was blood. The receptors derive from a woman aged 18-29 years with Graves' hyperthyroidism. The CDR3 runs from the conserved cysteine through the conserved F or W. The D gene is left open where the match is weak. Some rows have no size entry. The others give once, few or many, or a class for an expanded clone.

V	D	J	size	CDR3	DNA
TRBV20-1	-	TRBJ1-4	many	CSARRAGTNEKLFF	TGCAGTGCTAGGCGTGCGGGGACTAATGAAAAACTGTTTTTT
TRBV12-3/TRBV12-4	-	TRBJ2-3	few	CASRLTGSSDTQYF	TGTGCCAGCAGATTGACAGGTAGTTCAGATACGCAGTATTTT
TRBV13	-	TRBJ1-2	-	CASSARTERVHYGYTF	TGTGCCAGCAGCGCGAGGACAGAAAGAGTTCACTATGGCTACACCTTC
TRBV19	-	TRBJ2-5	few	CASGSGRIQETQYF	TGTGCCAGTGGATCAGGACGGATACAAGAGACCCAGTACTTC
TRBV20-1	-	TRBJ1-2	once	CSAREAGVSKGYTF	TGCAGTGCTAGAGAGGCAGGGGTTTCAAAGGGCTACACCTTC
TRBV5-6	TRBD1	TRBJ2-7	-	CASSLAPDRGREQYF	TGTGCCAGCAGCCTCGCCCCCGACAGGGGGCGGGAGCAGTACTTC
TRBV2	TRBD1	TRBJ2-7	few	CASKGQGTYEQYF	TGTGCCAGCAAGGGACAGGGGACCTACGAGCAGTACTTC
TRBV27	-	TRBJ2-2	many	CASSLSRFTGELFF	TGTGCCAGCAGTCTTTCAAGGTTTACCGGGGAGCTGTTTTTT
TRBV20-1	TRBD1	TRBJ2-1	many	CSAGPDREVNEQFF	TGCAGCGCTGGTCCGGACAGGGAGGTCAATGAGCAGTTCTTC
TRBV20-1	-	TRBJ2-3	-	CSAEQGWPDTQYF	TGCAGTGCTGAACAGGGTTGGCCAGATACGCAGTATTTT
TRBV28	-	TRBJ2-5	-	CASRAAGGGETQYF	TGTGCCAGCAGGGCGGCCGGGGGCGGAGAGACCCAGTACTTC
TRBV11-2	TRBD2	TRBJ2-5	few	CASSSSGGAQETQYF	TGTGCCAGCAGCTCTAGCGGGGGGGCCCAAGAGACCCAGTACTTC
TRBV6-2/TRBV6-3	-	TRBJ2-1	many	CASTNRDGINEQFF	TGTGCCAGCACCAACCGGGACGGCATCAATGAGCAGTTCTTC
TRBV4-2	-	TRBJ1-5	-	CASSQDLASNQPQHF	TGTGCCAGCAGCCAAGATCTTGCGTCTAATCAGCCCCAGCATTTT
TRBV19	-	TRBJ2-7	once	CASSIDHQGIYSYEQYF	TGTGCCAGTAGTATAGATCATCAGGGAATCTACTCCTACGAGCAGTACTTC
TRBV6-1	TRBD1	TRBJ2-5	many	CASSGDSQETQYF	TGTGCCAGCAGTGGGGACAGCCAAGAGACCCAGTACTTC
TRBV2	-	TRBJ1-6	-	CASSEDGGSPLHF	TGTGCCAGCAGTGAGGATGGAGGTTCACCCCTCCACTTT
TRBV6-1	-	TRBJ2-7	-	CASSELGSLIAYEQYF	TGTGCCAGCAGTGAACTGGGGTCCTTGATAGCCTACGAGCAGTACTTC
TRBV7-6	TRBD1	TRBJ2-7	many	CASSLGQGRSYEQYF	TGTGCCAGCAGTCTAGGACAGGGAAGGTCCTACGAGCAGTACTTC
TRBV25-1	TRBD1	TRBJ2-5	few	CASGTRRDRPQETQYF	TGTGCCAGCGGAACGAGAAGGGACAGACCCCAAGAGACCCAGTACTTC
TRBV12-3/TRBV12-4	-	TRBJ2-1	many	CASSPTGKAGNEQFF	TGTGCCAGCAGTCCGACAGGAAAGGCGGGTAATGAGCAGTTCTTC
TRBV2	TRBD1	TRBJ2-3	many	CASSLRGQGAGDTQYF	TGTGCCAGCAGTTTGCGAGGACAGGGGGCTGGGGATACGCAGTATTTT
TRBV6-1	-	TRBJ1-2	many	CASTLGGNAPYGYTF	TGTGCCAGCACCTTAGGTGGTAACGCGCCCTATGGCTACACCTTC
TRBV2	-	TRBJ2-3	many	CASRSRGEGTDTQYF	TGTGCCAGCAGGTCGAGGGGGGAGGGCACAGATACGCAGTATTTT
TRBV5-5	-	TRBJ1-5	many	CASSLRGGGGSNQPQHF	TGTGCCAGCAGCCTCCGAGGGGGGGGTGGAAGCAATCAGCCCCAGCATTTT
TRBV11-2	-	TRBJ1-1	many	CASSLEGGRNTEAFF	TGTGCCAGCAGCTTAGAGGGAGGCAGGAACACTGAAGCTTTCTTT
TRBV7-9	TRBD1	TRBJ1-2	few	CASTNDRGRNYGYTF	TGTGCCAGCACCAACGACAGGGGACGAAACTATGGCTACACCTTC
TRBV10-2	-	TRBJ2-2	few	CASGLGQGGGELFF	TGCGCCAGCGGCCTCGGGCAGGGCGGCGGGGAGCTGTTTTTT
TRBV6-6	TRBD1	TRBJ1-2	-	CASSYTGQGAGYTF	TGTGCCAGCAGTTACACGGGCCAGGGGGCGGGCTACACCTTC
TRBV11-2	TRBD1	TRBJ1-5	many	CASSITGGRGQPQHF	TGTGCCAGCAGCATCACAGGGGGCAGGGGTCAGCCCCAGCATTTT
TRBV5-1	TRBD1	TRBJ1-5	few	CASSLGDRLNQPQHF	TGCGCCAGCAGCTTGGGGGACAGATTAAATCAGCCCCAGCATTTT
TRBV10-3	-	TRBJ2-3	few	CAISESLGLDTQYF	TGTGCCATCAGTGAGTCGTTGGGATTAGATACGCAGTATTTT
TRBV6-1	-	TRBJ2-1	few	CASSLHLPTGNNEQFF	TGTGCCAGCTCGCTCCACCTACCGACAGGCAACAATGAGCAGTTCTTC
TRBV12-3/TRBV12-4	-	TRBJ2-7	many	CASSHYRAQSSYEQYF	TGTGCCAGCAGCCACTACAGGGCCCAGAGCTCCTACGAGCAGTACTTC
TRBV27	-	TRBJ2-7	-	CASSWGQNKDYEQYF	TGTGCCAGCAGTTGGGGACAAAATAAAGACTACGAGCAGTACTTC
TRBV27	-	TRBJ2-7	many	CASSLWSSYEQYF	TGTGCCAGCAGTTTATGGAGCTCCTACGAGCAGTACTTC
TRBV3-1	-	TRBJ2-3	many	CASSGSETDTQYF	TGTGCCAGCAGCGGTAGCGAAACAGATACGCAGTATTTT
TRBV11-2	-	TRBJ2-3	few	CASSQTGRLSTDTQYF	TGTGCCAGCAGCCAAACCGGCAGGCTGAGCACAGATACGCAGTATTTT
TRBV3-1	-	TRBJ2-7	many	CASSPTASSYEQYF	TGTGCCAGCAGTCCGACAGCTAGCTCCTACGAGCAGTACTTC
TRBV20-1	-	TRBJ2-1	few	CSAGGRPGRGGSEQFF	TGCAGTGCTGGCGGCCGACCGGGACGGGGAGGAAGTGAGCAGTTCTTC
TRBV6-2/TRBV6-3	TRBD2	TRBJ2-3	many	CASSYTSGEGDTQYF	TGTGCCAGCAGTTACACTAGCGGGGAGGGAGATACGCAGTATTTT
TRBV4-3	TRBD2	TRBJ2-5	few	CASSQDVGSLAGGTQYF	TGCGCCAGCAGCCAAGATGTTGGGTCGCTAGCGGGGGGTACCCAGTACTTC
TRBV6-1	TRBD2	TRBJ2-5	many	CASSALTSGGAEETQYF	TGTGCCAGCAGTGCTTTGACTAGCGGGGGGGCCGAGGAGACCCAGTACTTC
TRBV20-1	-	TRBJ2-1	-	CSADWILDEQFF	TGCAGTGCCGACTGGATCTTGGATGAGCAGTTCTTC
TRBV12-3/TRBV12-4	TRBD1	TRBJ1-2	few	CASSRPGAGGYGYTF	TGTGCCAGCAGCCGACCCGGGGCAGGGGGTTATGGCTACACCTTC
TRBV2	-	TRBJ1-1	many	CASSDSENTEAFF	TGTGCCAGCAGTGACTCTGAGAACACTGAAGCTTTCTTT